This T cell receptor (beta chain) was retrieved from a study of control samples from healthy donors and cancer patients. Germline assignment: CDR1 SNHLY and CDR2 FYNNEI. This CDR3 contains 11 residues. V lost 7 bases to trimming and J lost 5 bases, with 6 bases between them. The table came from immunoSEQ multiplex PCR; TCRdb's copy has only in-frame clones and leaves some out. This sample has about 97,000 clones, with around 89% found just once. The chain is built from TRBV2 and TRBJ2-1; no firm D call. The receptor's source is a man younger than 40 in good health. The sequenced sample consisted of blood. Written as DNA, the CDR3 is TGTGCCAGCAAGCCTCACAATGAGCAGTTCTTC. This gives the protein CASKPHNEQFF.